Presented here are 29 T cell receptor beta chains from one specimen sequenced in a study of blood T cells in healthy people across ages (dated by TCRdb to between 2014 and 2016). Preparation of the library involved 5' RACE. Sequenced on an Illumina HiSeq 2500. The second PCR ran for roughly 7 to 11 cycles and used a J-beta primer mix along with a sample-barcoded 5' primer. The public reads were reprocessed in TCRdb via fastp at Q25 and MiXCR, keeping in-frame beta chains. Here each entry gathers all rows of one CDR3 protein and keeps the most common genes and DNA. This sample gives 700,000 to 800,000 distinct CDR3 sequences in total; roughly 47% of them show up just once. Of the sample, more than 20% is held by the ten largest clones. Input material: blood. These receptors came from a woman aged 55-75 years in good health.

Comment on this clonotype: Its ends do not fully match the called genes, so a read error is possible. The rearrangement uses TRBV4-3 and TRBJ2-5, with D possibly called TRBD1 or TRBD2 (5 bases each). The CDR3 runs 16 residues. Germline assignment: CDR1 LGHNA and CDR2 YSLEER. CDR3 loop: CASSPGRIRDRETQYF. In DNA, the CDR3 is TGCGCCAGCAGCCCGGGACGCATACGGGATCGAGAGACTCAGTACTTC.

V and J are TRBV13 and TRBJ2-1, with TRBD1 identical over 8 bases. The CDR3 is made up of 15 amino acids. The germline gives CDR1 PRHDT, CDR2 FYEKMQ (reference sequence). The ends lost 0 bases at V and 9 bases at J; junction bases unmatched: 7. The CDR3 here is CASSLGQGAHREQFF. The CDR3 region has the DNA TGTGCCAGCAGCTTAGGCCAGGGGGCGCATCGTGAGCAGTTCTTC. Drawing the rest from reference TRBV13 and TRBJ2-1, the complete variable domain is AAGVIQSPRHLIKEKRETATLKCYPIPRHDTVYWYQQGPGQDPQFLISFYEKMQSDKGSIPDRFSAQQFSDYHSELNMSSLELGDSALYFCASSLGQGAHREQFFGPGTRLTVL.

The chain joins TRBV20-1 to TRBJ2-5; TRBD1 aligns across 10 bases. This CDR3 region has 15 residues. Germline V lookup: CDR1 DFQATT, CDR2 SNEGSKA (reference sequence). The V and J ends lost 3 bases and 11 bases, in that order; junction bases with no gene match: 15. The CDR3 protein is CSASPGQGIVNEQYF. CDR3 sequence (DNA): TGCAGTGCTAGCCCGGGACAGGGGATCGTTAATGAGCAGTACTTC.

V usage is TRBV11-2 and J usage is TRBJ1-2; D unclear. There are 14 residues in the CDR3. Trimming shortened V by 0 bases and J by 4 bases, and 9 bases separated the two germline ends. The germline V gene encodes CDR1 SGHAT and CDR2 FQNNGV. The CDR3 loop reads CASSLDSASYGYTF. CDR3 sequence (DNA): TGTGCCAGCAGCTTAGATAGCGCCAGCTATGGCTACACCTTC.

This clonotype has more than one count but fewer than ten. This chain uses TRBV28 with TRBJ2-3; TRBD2 matches at 10 bases. The ends lost 1 base at V and 5 bases at J; junction bases unmatched: 9. Germline CDR1 reads MDHEN; CDR2 reads SYDVKM. The CDR3 consists of 17 residues. CDR3 region: CASSLFASGRELDTQYF. DNA for the CDR3: TGTGCCAGCAGTTTATTTGCTAGCGGGAGAGAATTAGATACGCAGTATTTT.

The J gene is TRBJ2-1, the V gene TRBV6-2 or TRBV6-3; no clear D. There are 15 residues in the CDR3. V lost 5 bases and J lost 2, with 13 bases in between. The germline V gene encodes CDR1 MNHEY and CDR2 SVGEGT. The CDR3 region has the DNA TGTGCCAGCAGTCCCCGGAGCCCGGCCTACAATGAGCAGTTCTTC. Amino acid sequence: CASSPRSPAYNEQFF.

The table lists this clonotype with a few counts. V gene TRBV5-1 combines with J gene TRBJ2-7; perhaps TRBD2 as D (5 bases). Germline CDR1 SGHRS, CDR2 YFSETQ. Trimming cost V 4 bases and J 6 bases, with 20 bases left between them. This CDR3 is 15 amino acids long. This CDR3 is CASSTHLLTAAEQYF. The CDR3 DNA follows: TGCGCCAGCAGCACGCACCTCCTTACAGCGGCCGAGCAGTACTTC.

The chain employs TRBV6-5 and TRBJ1-1; D unclear. Germline CDR1 is MNHEY and CDR2 is SVGAGI. The CDR3 spans 16 residues. V was pared by 6 bases and J by 0 bases, with 17 bases between. DNA of the CDR3: TGTGCCAGCAGCCGCTCATTTGGGCGCTTGAACACTGAAGCTTTCTTT. Encoded protein: CASSRSFGRLNTEAFF.

This chain connects TRBV27 to TRBJ2-2; 7 bases are a match to TRBD1. The germline CDR1 and CDR2 sequences are MNHEY and SMNVEV (reference sequence). V trimming: 5 bases; J trimming: 6 bases; junction bases outside the gene matches: 9. The CDR3 sequence is 15 residues long. This CDR3 is CASSLFRQGAGELFF. As DNA, the CDR3 is TGTGCCAGCAGTCTTTTTAGGCAGGGGGCCGGGGAGCTGTTTTTT.

The chain carries TRBV15 and TRBJ2-3, with 11 bases that match TRBD2. CDR1 is LNHNV and CDR2 is YYDKDF in the germline V gene (reference sequence). J lost 10 bases, V lost 0 bases, and 9 bases had no gene match. The CDR3 is 16 amino acids. Here the CDR3 DNA reads TGTGCCACCAGCAGAGATCGGTTGTTAGCGGGAGGGCCGCAGTATTTT. Translated: CATSRDRLLAGGPQYF.

The chain has TRBV20-1 and TRBJ1-5; perhaps TRBD1 as D (5 bases). Germline V CDR1 and CDR2: DFQATT, SNEGSKA (reference sequence). This CDR3 is built from 14 residues. V lost 3 bases, J lost 7 bases, and 16 bases lay in between. For the CDR3, the DNA is TGCAGTGCTAGGGACGGGGCAGGAAGGCAGCCCCAGCATTTT. It yields the protein CSARDGAGRQPQHF.

The chain uses TRBV20-1 and TRBJ2-3; 8 nucleotides align to TRBD2. CDR3 length: 17 amino acids. V was pared by 3 bases and J by 7 bases, with 18 bases of the junction left unmatched. The germline V gene encodes CDR1 DFQATT and CDR2 SNEGSKA (reference sequence). CDR3 residues: CSASPTVAGTAIYTQYF. The CDR3 DNA reads TGCAGTGCTAGCCCTACCGTAGCGGGAACAGCTATTTATACGCAGTATTTT.

This clonotype was counted only a few times. The V gene is TRBV10-3, the J gene TRBJ1-6; D is perhaps TRBD1 (5 bases). CDR1 ENHRY and CDR2 SYGVKD come from the germline V gene. Between the trimmed V and J ends, which lost 3 bases and 8 bases, there was a span of 11 bases. The CDR3 consists of 14 residues. The CDR3 reads CAISDRAGDSPLHF. CDR3 bases: TGTGCCATCAGTGACAGGGCGGGCGATTCACCCCTCCACTTT.

CDR3 loop: CASSFDHRTDMNTEAFF. CDR3 DNA sequence: TGTGCCAGCAGTTTCGACCATAGGACAGACATGAACACTGAAGCTTTCTTT. The chain recombines TRBV27 with TRBJ1-1; TRBD1 is a possible D gene (6 bases). Germline V gene sequence: CDR1 MNHEY, CDR2 SMNVEV (reference sequence). The ends were cut back, 3 bases at V and 0 bases at J, with 17 bases in the middle. This CDR3 has 17 amino acids.

This clonotype has only one observation. This may stem from a read error, because a much larger clone lies one nucleotide away. This rearrangement joins TRBV11-2 to TRBJ2-5; 8 nucleotides line up with TRBD2. The CDR3 has 17 amino acids. Trimming at V came to 5 bases and at J to 0 bases, leaving 11 bases not matched to a gene. From germline, CDR1 is SGHAT and CDR2 FQNNGV. The CDR3 loop reads CASSPERGTPDQETQYF. DNA of the CDR3: TGTGCCAGCAGCCCCGAGCGGGGGACCCCCGACCAAGAGACCCAGTACTTC.

This clonotype was seen a handful of times. The J gene is TRBJ2-2, the V gene TRBV7-2, with a weak D call TRBD1 (5 bases). Deletions cut 2 bases from V and 6 bases from J, with 13 bases between. This CDR3 contains 15 residues. Germline V gene data show CDR1 as SGHTA and CDR2 as FQGNSA. In DNA form, the CDR3 reads TGTGCCAGCAGCTTAATGTCAGGGTGGGCCGGGGAGCTGTTTTTT. This codes for CASSLMSGWAGELFF.

DNA for the CDR3: TGCGCCAGCAGCGCCGACTGGAATCAGCCCCAGCATTTT. The encoded protein is CASSADWNQPQHF. This sequence joins TRBV5-1 and TRBJ1-5; D ambiguous. This CDR3 has 13 residues. Germline V gene data show CDR1 as SGHRS and CDR2 as YFSETQ. Trimming shortened V by 4 bases and J by 4 bases, and 9 bases separated the two germline ends.

The chain employs TRBV11-2 and TRBJ2-1; D not resolved. Germline V lookup: CDR1 SGHAT, CDR2 FQNNGV. The CDR3 runs to 11 residues. V was pared by 3 bases and J by 10 bases, with 7 bases between. DNA of the CDR3: TGTGCCAGCAGCTTTATTGAGGAGCAGTTCTTC. It is translated as CASSFIEEQFF. Complete variable domain (other parts from reference TRBV11-2 and TRBJ2-1): EAGVAQSPRYKIIEKRQSVAFWCNPISGHATLYWYQQILGQGPKLLIQFQNNGVVDDSQLPKDRFSAERLKGVDSTLKIQPAKLEDSAVYLCASSFIEEQFFGPGTRLTVL.

The rearrangement joins TRBV7-2 to TRBJ1-5, with TRBD1 as a possible D gene (5 bases). V dropped 1 base and J dropped 5 bases, with 12 bases sitting between them. The CDR3 extends over 15 amino acids. Germline loops: CDR1 SGHTA, CDR2 FQGNSA. DNA for the CDR3: TGTGCCAGCAGCTTAGTGGGGGTCGGAGATCAGCCCCAGCATTTT. Translated, it gives CASSLVGVGDQPQHF.

This clonotype was seen ten or more times. CDR3 in amino acids: CASSPQNYEQYF. The CDR3 DNA sequence: TGTGCCAGCAGTCCCCAAAACTACGAGCAGTACTTC. The V gene is TRBV12-3 or TRBV12-4, the J gene TRBJ2-7, with unresolved D. The CDR3 loop spans 12 amino acids. Deletions cut 5 bases from V and 3 bases from J, with 8 bases between.

This clonotype has more than one count but fewer than ten. The chain employs TRBV7-2 and TRBJ2-5, with 13 bases identical to TRBD2. The germline gives CDR1 SGHTA, CDR2 FQGNSA. This CDR3 is 13 amino acids long. Trimming took 8 bases from V and 5 from J; bases not matched to a gene: 2. This chain's CDR3 is CASGLAGVETQYF. Written as DNA, the CDR3 is TGTGCCAGCGGACTAGCGGGAGTGGAGACCCAGTACTTC.

The chain employs TRBV20-1 and TRBJ2-3; TRBD2 aligns across 7 bases. Germline loops: CDR1 DFQATT, CDR2 SNEGSKA (reference sequence). This CDR3 comprises 15 residues. The trim removed 4 bases at V and 7 bases at J, leaving 14 bases unmatched. CDR3 DNA: TGCAGTGCTATGGGCGTTGGGGGGGAGTATTATACGCAGTATTTT. This codes for CSAMGVGGEYYTQYF.

The sample holds a few counts of this clonotype. The gene calls are TRBV29-1 and TRBJ2-4; no reliable D call. TRBJ2-7 matches the DNA end more closely, so the J call is doubtful. This CDR3 has 11 amino acids. The germline CDR1 and CDR2 sequences are SQVTM and ANQGSEA. CDR3 loop: CSVVVTREQYF. As DNA, the CDR3 is TGCAGCGTTGTGGTGACCCGCGAGCAGTACTTC.

This clonotype was seen a few times. The chain carries TRBV3-1 and TRBJ2-3, with unresolved D. V was cut by 8 bases and J by 6 bases, with 9 bases left in between. Germline lookup yields CDR1 LGHDT and CDR2 YNNKEL (reference sequence). There are 11 residues in the CDR3. In DNA, the CDR3 is TGTGCCAGCGCGGCCTTCGATACGCAGTATTTT. Amino acids: CASAAFDTQYF.

The chain joins TRBV18 to TRBJ2-7; D remains unclear. Looked up from germline, CDR1 is KGHSH and CDR2 is LQKENI. CDR3 size: 18 residues. The V end was cut by 4 bases, the J end by 0 bases, with 22 bases between. CDR3 loop: CASSQNFRPTMDSYEQYF. The CDR3 bases are TGTGCCAGCTCACAAAATTTTAGACCCACCATGGACTCCTACGAGCAGTACTTC.

The chain combines TRBV20-1 with TRBJ2-1; tentative D call: TRBD2 (5 bases). Per germline, CDR1 DFQATT and CDR2 SNEGSKA (reference sequence). The V gene lost 4 bases and the J gene lost 5 bases, with 9 bases spanning the gap. The CDR3 contains 12 residues. Here the CDR3 DNA reads TGCAGTGCTACCGAGCGGAACAATGAGCAGTTCTTC. This gives the protein CSATERNNEQFF.

This chain links TRBV7-8 with TRBJ1-5, with D uncertain. The CDR3 runs to 16 residues. V was shortened by 0 bases and J by 6 bases, with 15 bases between the two germline ends. Germline loops: CDR1 SGHVS, CDR2 FQNEAQ. This CDR3 reads CASSLAAGSPGQPQHF. The CDR3 DNA reads as TGTGCCAGCAGCTTAGCTGCGGGAAGTCCTGGTCAGCCCCAGCATTTT.

The chain is built from TRBV29-1 and TRBJ2-7; D gene unclear. The CDR3 is made up of 15 amino acids. Germline lookup yields CDR1 SQVTM and CDR2 ANQGSEA. V was shortened by 3 bases and J by 2 bases, with 17 bases between the two germline ends. CDR3: CSVEEGYSLPYEQYF. The CDR3 coding sequence is TGCAGCGTTGAGGAAGGGTACTCTCTCCCCTACGAGCAGTACTTC.

Points on this clonotype: A clone one base away is much larger, so this may be a read error. The chain couples TRBV4-3 to TRBJ2-4; D remains ambiguous. With 0 bases removed from V and 13 bases from J, the gap between germline ends came to 13 bases. Germline V lookup: CDR1 LGHNA, CDR2 YSLEER. The CDR3 totals 13 residues. The CDR3 spells CASSQDWSEAQYF. The CDR3 DNA follows: TGCGCCAGCAGCCAAGATTGGAGTGAGGCCCAGTACTTC.